This TCR beta chain stems from a study of cytomegalovirus exposure and HLA in healthy donors. The wider study: Ancestry clustering placed around 81% of under 450 genotyped donors in the Caucasian-associated cluster.

A multiplex PCR was run with 60 Vbeta primers and 13 Jbeta primers. Libraries were prepared by immunoSEQ multiplex PCR; TCRdb keeps only in-frame clonotypes and omits some of them. The sample lists over 100,000 clones; 65% to 80% were seen once. This CDR3 has 15 amino acids. CDR1 is GTSNPN and CDR2 is SVGIG in the germline V gene (reference sequence). V gene TRBV30 combines with J gene TRBJ2-5, with 7 bases identical to TRBD2. The J call may be wrong; the DNA end is better matched by TRBJ2-7. Input material: PBMCs. The sequence came from a female donor in good health and CMV-seronegative. The CDR3 reads CAWSVKGRVLAEQYF. The CDR3, as DNA: TGTGCCTGGAGTGTAAAGGGGAGGGTATTAGCCGAGCAGTACTTC.